The 5 T cell receptor beta chains given below trace back to one sample, sequenced in a study of human T cells and chemical hapten exposure. MiXCR, run by TCRdb on the RACE reads, gives a single entry per CDR3 protein. This sample has about 40,000 distinct CDR3 sequences, with 3.3% found just once. Time point: patch test 2, 6 weeks after DPC sensitization. Treatment noted: therapeutic diphenylcyclopropenone sensitization with weekly scalp DPC. Source: whole blood, taken in connection with sensitization to the hapten diphenylcyclopropenone (DPC). These receptors originate from a middle-aged man with alopecia areata. Some clones in this sample may be carry-over from other donors' samples.

This clonotype showed up many times. This chain connects TRBV20-1 to TRBJ2-4, with TRBD2 as a possible D gene (5 bases). V was pared by 4 bases and J by 0 bases, with 10 bases between. Germline V gene lookup returns CDR1 DFQATT and CDR2 SNEGSKA (reference sequence). The length of the CDR3 is 14 residues. Here the CDR3 reads CSAKRELAKNIQYF. The CDR3 nucleotides read TGCAGTGCTAAACGGGAACTAGCCAAAAACATTCAGTACTTC.

This clonotype has a count of ten or more. This chain links TRBV4-1 with TRBJ1-5; no definite D call. Trimming removed 0 bases at V and 0 bases at J, with 6 bases between. From germline, CDR1 is MGHRA and CDR2 YSYEKL. CDR3 size: 15 residues. The CDR3 DNA sequence: TGCGCCAGCAGCCAAGAGGAGACTAGCAATCAGCCCCAGCATTTT. Protein: CASSQEETSNQPQHF.

This clonotype was detected ten times or more. The genes are TRBV3-1 and TRBJ1-2, with TRBD1 matching 7 bases. The V and J ends lost 0 bases and 4 bases, in that order; junction bases with no gene match: 8. The CDR3 has 16 amino acids. The germline V gene encodes CDR1 LGHDT and CDR2 YNNKEL (reference sequence). CDR3 sequence (DNA): TGTGCCAGCAGCCAAGAAGGGGGCAGGTTCGCCTATGGCTACACCTTC. This sequence encodes CASSQEGGRFAYGYTF.

This clonotype was recorded at least ten times. V gene TRBV20-1 combines with J gene TRBJ1-4; 7 bases fit TRBD1. The V gene's germline CDR1 is DFQATT and CDR2 SNEGSKA (reference sequence). The V and J ends lost 1 base and 7 bases, in that order; junction bases with no gene match: 9. CDR3 length: 15 residues. CDR3 in amino acids: CSARGTGAHSEKLFF. The CDR3 DNA sequence: TGCAGTGCTAGAGGTACAGGGGCGCACTCTGAAAAACTGTTTTTT.

This clonotype occurred many times. The rearrangement joins TRBV28 to TRBJ2-7, with D unresolved. This CDR3 has 13 amino acids. Looked up from germline, CDR1 is MDHEN and CDR2 is SYDVKM. Trimming took off 5 bases at V and 5 bases at J, with 13 bases between the two ends. The CDR3 DNA is TGTGCCAGCAGTGTGACTCCTCCTAACGAGCAGTACTTC. Translated: CASSVTPPNEQYF.